Below are 30 T cell receptor beta chains sequenced from a single sample in a study of a mutant IDH1 vaccine in newly diagnosed glioma. Their specific antigens are unknown. The table came from immunoSEQ multiplex PCR; TCRdb's copy has only in-frame clones and leaves some out. The sample yields more than 55,000 clones, around 82% seen once. Time point denoted: week 5, during vaccination. Doses comprised 300 ug of mutant IDH1 20-mer peptide each, plus topical imiquimod. The sequencing here drew on PBMCs, taken from a glioma patient whose treatment included an IDH1 peptide vaccine. These receptors all come from a woman younger than 30 with glioma. Some clones in this sample may be carry-over from other donors' samples.

The chain is built from TRBV7-2 and TRBJ1-2, with D unclear. CDR1 SGHTA and CDR2 FQGNSA come from the germline V gene. Trimming pared 5 bases from V and 2 bases from J, leaving 12 bases between. The CDR3 spans 14 residues. Here the CDR3 DNA reads TGTGCCAGCAGCCTCATAGGGATAAACTATGGCTACACCTTC. Amino acid sequence: CASSLIGINYGYTF.

This rearrangement joins TRBV29-1 to TRBJ1-4; D remains ambiguous. Trimming took 6 bases from V and 2 from J, leaving 7 bases between them. The CDR3 sequence is 12 residues long. The V gene's germline CDR1 is SQVTM and CDR2 ANQGSEA. The CDR3 DNA sequence: TGCAGCGTACAGAAGACTAATGAAAAACTGTTTTTT. Protein sequence: CSVQKTNEKLFF.

The table lists this clone with a few counts. The rearrangement uses TRBV4-2 and TRBJ2-2; a weak D match, TRBD1 (6 bases). The V gene's germline CDR1 is LGHNA and CDR2 YNFKEQ. Trimming shortened V by 3 bases and J by 5 bases, and 19 bases separated the two germline ends. This CDR3 has 17 amino acids. Written as DNA, the CDR3 is TGTGCCAGCAGCCAGGAGGACAGCCCTGCACGGACCGGGGAGCTGTTTTTT. Translated: CASSQEDSPARTGELFF.

The chain combines TRBV5-6 with TRBJ2-7; D is undetermined. Per the germline V gene, CDR1 is SGHDT and CDR2 is YYEEEE. The CDR3 extends over 13 amino acids. Deletions cut 1 base from V and 6 bases from J, with 11 bases between. For the CDR3, the DNA is TGTGCCAGCAGCTTGACTCCTCCGGGCGAGCAGTACTTC. It is translated as CASSLTPPGEQYF. The full variable domain, in which reference TRBV5-6 and TRBJ2-7 provide the parts outside the CDR3, is DAGVTQSPTHLIKTRGQQVTLRCSPKSGHDTVSWYQQALGQGPQFIFQYYEEEERQRGNFPDRFSGHQFPNYSSELNVNALLLGDSALYLCASSLTPPGEQYFGPGTRLTVT.

The rearrangement links TRBV6-6 to TRBJ1-2, with a tentative D call TRBD1 (5 bases). CDR3 length equals 16 residues. V was clipped by 2 bases and J by 7 bases, with 20 bases between them. Germline V CDR1 and CDR2: MNHNY, SVGAGI (reference sequence). The chain's CDR3 is CASSYPRRAGKGGYTF. As DNA, the CDR3 is TGTGCCAGCAGTTACCCCCGCAGGGCGGGCAAGGGTGGCTACACCTTC.

The chain is built from TRBV11-2 and TRBJ1-6, with TRBD1 matching 9 bases. CDR3 length: 14 residues. Germline CDR1 and CDR2: SGHAT and FQNNGV. Trimming removed 4 bases from V and 7 bases from J; junction bases left unmatched: 2. The CDR3 sequence is CASSSGTGNSPLHF. The CDR3 DNA follows: TGTGCCAGCAGCTCAGGGACAGGGAATTCACCCCTCCACTTT.

V gene TRBV6-1 combines with J gene TRBJ1-1; no clear D. This CDR3 contains 14 residues. Trimming removed 10 bases at V and 1 base at J, with 16 bases between. Germline V lookup: CDR1 MNHNS, CDR2 SASEGT. CDR3 nucleotides: TGTGCCACAAGGTGGACGGCCCCGAACACTGAAGCTTTCTTT. It specifies CATRWTAPNTEAFF.

This rearrangement joins TRBV5-1 to TRBJ1-1, with TRBD1 as a possible D gene (5 bases). CDR3 length: 15 amino acids. Trimming cost V 0 bases and J 5 bases, with 14 bases left between them. The germline gives CDR1 SGHRS, CDR2 YFSETQ. The CDR3 reads CASSLGGGKETEAFF. The CDR3 DNA is TGCGCCAGCAGCTTGGGGGGGGGAAAAGAGACTGAAGCTTTCTTT.

The chain combines TRBV5-1 with TRBJ2-2; D gene uncertain. With 1 base removed from V and 1 base from J, the gap between germline ends came to 8 bases. This CDR3 spans 15 amino acids. The germline CDR1 and CDR2 sequences are SGHRS and YFSETQ. The CDR3 sequence is CASSLLSLNTGELFF. The CDR3, as DNA: TGCGCCAGCAGCTTGCTTTCACTGAACACCGGGGAGCTGTTTTTT.

There are a few counts of this clone. The chain employs TRBV11-2 and TRBJ2-3; D gene uncertain. V gave up 0 bases and J gave up 0 bases, with 7 bases separating them. This CDR3 has 15 amino acids. Germline CDR1 and CDR2: SGHAT and FQNNGV. The CDR3 spells CASSLDRSSTDTQYF. In DNA form, the CDR3 reads TGTGCCAGCAGCTTAGACCGCTCTAGCACAGATACGCAGTATTTT. The complete variable domain, with remaining parts taken from reference TRBV11-2 and TRBJ2-3, reads EAGVAQSPRYKIIEKRQSVAFWCNPISGHATLYWYQQILGQGPKLLIQFQNNGVVDDSQLPKDRFSAERLKGVDSTLKIQPAKLEDSAVYLCASSLDRSSTDTQYFGPGTRLTVL.

The table lists this clone with a count of one. The chain recombines TRBV6-4 with TRBJ1-5; tentative D call: TRBD1 (5 bases). Germline V gives CDR1 MRHNA, CDR2 SNTAGT. The CDR3 contains 15 residues. V was trimmed by 3 bases and J by 4 bases, leaving 13 bases between them. CDR3 bases: TGTGCCAGCAGTGAAACCACAGGTAGTAATCAGCCCCAGCATTTT. It specifies CASSETTGSNQPQHF.

The CDR3: CASSTLGDRSYGYTF. CDR3 sequence (DNA): TGTGCCAGCAGCACCCTAGGGGACAGGTCCTATGGCTACACCTTC. V gene TRBV13 combines with J gene TRBJ1-2; 8 bases line up with TRBD1. Germline V gives CDR1 PRHDT, CDR2 FYEKMQ (reference sequence). The CDR3 contains 15 residues. The trim removed 5 bases at V and 4 bases at J, leaving 9 bases unmatched.

The rearrangement links TRBV7-3 to TRBJ1-2, with TRBD1 matching over 11 bases. The trim removed 4 bases at V and 3 bases at J, leaving 4 bases unmatched. Looked up from germline, CDR1 is SGHTA and CDR2 is FQGTGA. The CDR3 totals 15 residues. The DNA for the CDR3 is TGTGCCAGCAGCTGGGGGACAGGGGGTGACTATGGCTACACCTTC. Its protein product is CASSWGTGGDYGYTF.

The J gene is TRBJ2-5, the V gene TRBV11-1; maybe TRBD1 (5 bases). Trimming cost V 4 bases and J 5 bases, with 14 bases left between them. This CDR3 is 14 amino acids long. The V gene's germline CDR1 is SGHAT and CDR2 FQDESV (reference sequence). CDR3 DNA sequence: TGTGCCAGCAGCTCCTCCGCAGGGTTTGAGACCCAGTACTTC. Residues: CASSSSAGFETQYF.

The chain combines TRBV23-1 with TRBJ1-2; no reliable D call. TRBV23-1 falls under the ORF class, with uncertain function. V was clipped by 7 bases and J by 7 bases, with 10 bases between them. This CDR3 comprises 11 residues. This chain's CDR3 is CASNPPGGYTF. DNA of the CDR3: TGCGCCAGCAACCCCCCGGGTGGCTACACCTTC.

This clone was counted a few times. The chain carries TRBV19 and TRBJ1-1; D ambiguous. V lost 6 bases to trimming and J lost 4 bases, with 9 bases between them. The germline CDR1 and CDR2 sequences are LNHDA and SQIVND (reference sequence). The CDR3 length is 12 residues. As DNA, the CDR3 is TGTGCCAGTAGCCCCCTCTCCACTGAAGCTTTCTTT. Translating it yields CASSPLSTEAFF.

The gene calls are TRBV6-5 and TRBJ1-3, with 11 bases lining up with TRBD1. This CDR3 is 15 amino acids long. CDR1 and CDR2 (germline): MNHEY, SVGAGI. J gave up 4 bases and V 2 bases, and 1 base lay outside the gene matches. CDR3 sequence reads: CASSYRTGGGNTIYF. DNA of the CDR3: TGTGCCAGCAGTTACAGGACAGGGGGCGGAAACACCATATATTTT.

Only a few counts were recorded for this clone. The CDR3 region has the DNA TGTGCCAGCAGCCCCGCTCGGGTCGAAGCTTTCTTT. Translated, it gives CASSPARVEAFF. The chain employs TRBV9 and TRBJ1-1; no clear D gene. The CDR3 spans 12 residues. Germline V gene sequence: CDR1 SGDLS, CDR2 YYNGEE. V lost 4 bases to trimming and J lost 8 bases, with 12 bases between them.

The chain is built from TRBV13 and TRBJ1-4; D remains ambiguous. Trimming left V 3 bases short and J 7 bases short, with 18 bases between. The CDR3 is 16 residues long. Germline V gives CDR1 PRHDT, CDR2 FYEKMQ (reference sequence). The chain's CDR3 is CASSFVSGVGSEKLFF. CDR3 nucleotide sequence: TGTGCCAGCAGCTTCGTCTCTGGGGTCGGGAGTGAAAAACTGTTTTTT.

V is TRBV6-1 and J is TRBJ1-5; D is undetermined. CDR1 MNHNS and CDR2 SASEGT come from the germline V gene. V lost 3 bases, J lost 0 bases, and 6 bases lay in between. This CDR3 region has 14 residues. DNA for the CDR3: TGTGCCAGCAGTGAGGCGTATAGCAATCAGCCCCAGCATTTT. It is translated as CASSEAYSNQPQHF.

The chain links TRBV14 to TRBJ1-1; 8 bases match TRBD1. This CDR3 region has 14 residues. Germline CDR1 is SGHDN and CDR2 is FVKESK. V was pared by 1 base and J by 8 bases, with 6 bases of the junction left unmatched. The CDR3 region is CASSQVIRTGEAFF. The CDR3 bases are TGTGCCAGCAGCCAAGTGATCCGGACAGGGGAAGCTTTCTTT.

The rearrangement links TRBV7-3 to TRBJ2-3; either TRBD1 or TRBD2 may supply D (5 bases each). This CDR3 comprises 15 residues. The germline CDR1 and CDR2 sequences are SGHTA and FQGTGA. V was shortened by 5 bases and J by 0 bases, with 12 bases between the two germline ends. The CDR3 protein is CASSAGTASTDTQYF. CDR3 DNA sequence: TGTGCCAGCAGCGCCGGGACGGCGAGCACAGATACGCAGTATTTT.

The CDR3 loop is CASTSGQTYEQYF. The CDR3 DNA is TGTGCCAGCACCTCGGGGCAAACCTACGAGCAGTACTTC. The chain links TRBV6-5 to TRBJ2-7; D is possibly TRBD1 or TRBD2 (5 bases each). Per germline, CDR1 MNHEY and CDR2 SVGAGI. Trimming left V 7 bases short and J 2 bases short, with 12 bases between. CDR3 length equals 13 residues.

The chain employs TRBV29-1 and TRBJ2-7; possibly TRBD2 for D (5 bases). Germline CDR1 reads SQVTM; CDR2 reads ANQGSEA. Trimming removed 4 bases from V and 3 bases from J, with 7 bases in between. This CDR3 is 11 amino acids long. DNA of the CDR3: TGCAGCGTTGTCGGGGTCTACGAGCAGTACTTC. Residues: CSVVGVYEQYF.

This clone was picked up a small number of times. This rearrangement joins TRBV6-6 to TRBJ2-7, with unresolved D. Looked up from germline, CDR1 is MNHNY and CDR2 is SVGAGI (reference sequence). This CDR3 has 13 amino acids. The V gene lost 3 bases and the J gene lost 3 bases, with 9 bases spanning the gap. Here the CDR3 DNA reads TGTGCCAGCAGTTATCGTCCCAACTACGAGCAGTACTTC. This sequence encodes CASSYRPNYEQYF.

The chain uses TRBV2 and TRBJ1-2; D remains ambiguous. Trimming took off 1 base at V and 4 bases at J, with 7 bases between the two ends. CDR1 SNHLY and CDR2 FYNNEI come from the germline V gene. CDR3 length equals 13 residues. This chain's CDR3 is CASSEGRSYGYTF. The CDR3 DNA is TGTGCCAGCAGTGAAGGACGGAGCTATGGCTACACCTTC.

V usage is TRBV11-3 and J usage is TRBJ1-1, with a possible D match to TRBD1 (6 bases). Trimming removed 0 bases from V and 2 bases from J, with 10 bases in between. The CDR3 loop spans 15 amino acids. The germline V gene has CDR1 SGHNT and CDR2 YENEEA. Here the CDR3 DNA reads TGTGCCAGCAGCTTAGAGCCGGGACACAACACTGAAGCTTTCTTT. It translates to CASSLEPGHNTEAFF.

The rearrangement joins TRBV15 to TRBJ1-6; D is ambiguous. The CDR3 has 13 amino acids. Germline CDR1 is LNHNV and CDR2 is YYDKDF (reference sequence). V lost 2 bases to trimming and J lost 5 bases, with 4 bases between them. CDR3 sequence (DNA): TGTGCCACCAGCAGACGGAATAATTCACCCCTCCACTTT. This translates into CATSRRNNSPLHF.

V and J are TRBV6-1 and TRBJ1-4; 7 nucleotides align to TRBD1. Germline CDR1 MNHNS, CDR2 SASEGT. CDR3 size: 14 residues. The V and J ends lost 7 bases and 8 bases, in that order; junction bases with no gene match: 10. CDR3 loop: CASKLDRAVEKLFF. DNA of the CDR3: TGTGCCAGCAAACTTGACAGGGCGGTCGAAAAACTGTTTTTT.

The genes are TRBV6-5 and TRBJ2-7, with D possibly being TRBD2 (5 bases). Germline assignment: CDR1 MNHEY and CDR2 SVGAGI. V gave up 6 bases and J gave up 2 bases, with 8 bases separating them. This CDR3 spans 12 amino acids. The CDR3 loop is CASSFSAYEQYF. As DNA, the CDR3 is TGTGCCAGCAGCTTTAGCGCCTACGAGCAGTACTTC.